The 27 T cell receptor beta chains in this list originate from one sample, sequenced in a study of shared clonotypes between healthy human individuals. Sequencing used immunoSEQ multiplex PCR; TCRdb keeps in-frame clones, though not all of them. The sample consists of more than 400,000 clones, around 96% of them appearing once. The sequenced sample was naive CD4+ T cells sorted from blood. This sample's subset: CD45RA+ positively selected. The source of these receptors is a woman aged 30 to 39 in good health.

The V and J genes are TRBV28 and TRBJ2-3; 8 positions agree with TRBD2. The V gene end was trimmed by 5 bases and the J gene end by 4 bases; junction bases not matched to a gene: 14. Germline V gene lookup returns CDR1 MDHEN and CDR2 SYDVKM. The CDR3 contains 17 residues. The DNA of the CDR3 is TGTGCCAGCAGTGTGGCCCAGAGGTCGGGAGGGGCAGATACGCAGTATTTT. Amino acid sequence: CASSVAQRSGGADTQYF.

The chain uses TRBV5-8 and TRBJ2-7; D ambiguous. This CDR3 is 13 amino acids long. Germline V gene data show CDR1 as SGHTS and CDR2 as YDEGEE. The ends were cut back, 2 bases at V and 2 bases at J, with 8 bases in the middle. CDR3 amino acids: CASSLLGTYEQYF. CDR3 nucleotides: TGTGCCAGCAGCTTATTAGGTACCTACGAGCAGTACTTC.

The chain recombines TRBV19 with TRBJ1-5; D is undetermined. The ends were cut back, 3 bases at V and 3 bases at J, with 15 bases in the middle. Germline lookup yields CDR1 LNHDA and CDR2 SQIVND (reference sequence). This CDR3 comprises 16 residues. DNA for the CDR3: TGTGCCAGTAGTATTCCGGGCAGGAGGGTCAATCAGCCCCAGCATTTT. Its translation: CASSIPGRRVNQPQHF. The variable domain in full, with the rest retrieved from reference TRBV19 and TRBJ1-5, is DGGITQSPKYLFRKEGQNVTLSCEQNLNHDAMYWYRQDPGQGLRLIYYSQIVNDFQKGDIAEGYSVSREKKESFPLTVTSAQKNPTAFYLCASSIPGRRVNQPQHFGDGTRLSIL.

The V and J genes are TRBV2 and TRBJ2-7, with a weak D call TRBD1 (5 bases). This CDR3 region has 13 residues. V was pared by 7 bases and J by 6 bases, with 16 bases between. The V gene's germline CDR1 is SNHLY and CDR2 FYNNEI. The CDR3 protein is CASIADMFGEQYF. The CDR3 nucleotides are TGTGCCAGCATCGCGGACATGTTCGGCGAGCAGTACTTC.

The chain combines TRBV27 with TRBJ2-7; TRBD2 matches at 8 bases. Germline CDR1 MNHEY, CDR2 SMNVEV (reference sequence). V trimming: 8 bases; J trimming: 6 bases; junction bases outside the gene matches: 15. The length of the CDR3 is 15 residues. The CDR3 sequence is CASRSFRGLGSEQYF. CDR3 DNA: TGTGCCAGCCGCTCCTTCCGGGGACTAGGTTCCGAGCAGTACTTC.

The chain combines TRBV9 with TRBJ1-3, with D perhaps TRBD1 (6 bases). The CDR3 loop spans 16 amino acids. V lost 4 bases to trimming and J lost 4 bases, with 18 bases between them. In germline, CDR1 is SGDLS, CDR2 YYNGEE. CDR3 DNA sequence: TGTGCCAGCAGCCCCTTGGGCAGGGGCCCAGGAAACACCATATATTTT. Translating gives CASSPLGRGPGNTIYF.

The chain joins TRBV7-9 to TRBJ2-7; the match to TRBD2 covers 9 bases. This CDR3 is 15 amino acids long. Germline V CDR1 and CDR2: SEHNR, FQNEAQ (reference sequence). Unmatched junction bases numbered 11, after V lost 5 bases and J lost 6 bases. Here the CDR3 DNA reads TGTGCCAGCAGCGCAAGTGGCGGGAGGGCCTTCGAGCAGTACTTC. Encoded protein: CASSASGGRAFEQYF.

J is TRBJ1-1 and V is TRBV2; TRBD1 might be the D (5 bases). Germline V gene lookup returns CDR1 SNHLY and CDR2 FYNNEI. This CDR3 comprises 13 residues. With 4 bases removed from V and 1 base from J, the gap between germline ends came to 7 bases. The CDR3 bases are TGTGCCAGCAGTGGACAGCCGAACACTGAAGCTTTCTTT. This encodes CASSGQPNTEAFF.

The CDR3: CASRQGFKETQYF. CDR3 nucleotide sequence: TGCGCCAGCAGACAGGGGTTCAAAGAGACCCAGTACTTC. V usage is TRBV4-1 and J usage is TRBJ2-5; 7 nucleotides line up with TRBD1. Germline V gives CDR1 MGHRA, CDR2 YSYEKL. V lost 6 bases and J lost 3; bases outside the gene matches: 4. The CDR3 consists of 13 residues.

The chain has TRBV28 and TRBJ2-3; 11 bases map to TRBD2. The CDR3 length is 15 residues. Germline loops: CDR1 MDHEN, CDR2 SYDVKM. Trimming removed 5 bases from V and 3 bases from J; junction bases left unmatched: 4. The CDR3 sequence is CASSTSGRGTDTQYF. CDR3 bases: TGTGCCAGCAGTACTAGCGGGAGAGGTACAGATACGCAGTATTTT. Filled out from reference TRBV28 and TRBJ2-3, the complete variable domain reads DVKVTQSSRYLVKRTGEKVFLECVQDMDHENMFWYRQDPGLGLRLIYFSYDVKMKEKGDIPEGYSVSREKKERFSLILESASTNQTSMYLCASSTSGRGTDTQYFGPGTRLTVL.

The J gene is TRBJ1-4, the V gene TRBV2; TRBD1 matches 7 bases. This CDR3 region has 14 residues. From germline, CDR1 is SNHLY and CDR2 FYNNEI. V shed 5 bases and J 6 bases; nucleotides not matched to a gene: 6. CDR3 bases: TGTGCCAGCAGTTTCCGGGACAGTCATGAAAAACTGTTTTTT. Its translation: CASSFRDSHEKLFF.

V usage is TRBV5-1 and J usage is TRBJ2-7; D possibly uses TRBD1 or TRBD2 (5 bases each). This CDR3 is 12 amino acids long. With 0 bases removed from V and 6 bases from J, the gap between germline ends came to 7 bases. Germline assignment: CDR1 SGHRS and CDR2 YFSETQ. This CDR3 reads CASSLAGREQYF. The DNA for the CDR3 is TGCGCCAGCAGCTTGGCGGGACGCGAGCAGTACTTC.

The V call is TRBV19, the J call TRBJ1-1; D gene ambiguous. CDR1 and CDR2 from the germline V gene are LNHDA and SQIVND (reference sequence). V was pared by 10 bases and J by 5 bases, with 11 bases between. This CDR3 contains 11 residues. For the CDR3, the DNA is TGTGCCACCCAGAGGAGGACTGAAGCTTTCTTT. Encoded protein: CATQRRTEAFF. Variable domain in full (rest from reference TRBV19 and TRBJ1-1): DGGITQSPKYLFRKEGQNVTLSCEQNLNHDAMYWYRQDPGQGLRLIYYSQIVNDFQKGDIAEGYSVSREKKESFPLTVTSAQKNPTAFYLCATQRRTEAFFGQGTRLTVV.

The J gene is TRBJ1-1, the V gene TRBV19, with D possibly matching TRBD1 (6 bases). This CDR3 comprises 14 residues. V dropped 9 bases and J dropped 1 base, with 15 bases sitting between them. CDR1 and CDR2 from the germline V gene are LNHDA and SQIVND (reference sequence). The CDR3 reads CASRDTRKNTEAFF. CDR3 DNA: TGTGCCAGCCGGGACACTAGAAAGAACACTGAAGCTTTCTTT.

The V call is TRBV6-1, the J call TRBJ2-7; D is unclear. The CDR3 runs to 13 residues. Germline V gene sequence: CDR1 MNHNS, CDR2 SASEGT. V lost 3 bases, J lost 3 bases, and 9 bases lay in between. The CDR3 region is CASSDPGNYEQYF. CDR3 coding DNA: TGTGCCAGCAGTGATCCAGGAAACTACGAGCAGTACTTC.

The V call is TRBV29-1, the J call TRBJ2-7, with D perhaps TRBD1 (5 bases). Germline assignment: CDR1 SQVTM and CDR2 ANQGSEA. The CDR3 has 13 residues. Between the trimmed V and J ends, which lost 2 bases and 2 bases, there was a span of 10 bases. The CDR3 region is CSVELQGPYEQYF. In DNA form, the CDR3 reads TGCAGCGTTGAACTTCAGGGCCCCTACGAGCAGTACTTC.

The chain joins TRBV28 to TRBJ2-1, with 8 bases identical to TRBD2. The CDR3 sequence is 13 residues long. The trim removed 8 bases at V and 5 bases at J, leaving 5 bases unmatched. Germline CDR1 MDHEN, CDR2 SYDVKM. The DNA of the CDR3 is TGTGCCAGCGAAGCGGGAGCGAACAATGAGCAGTTCTTC. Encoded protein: CASEAGANNEQFF.

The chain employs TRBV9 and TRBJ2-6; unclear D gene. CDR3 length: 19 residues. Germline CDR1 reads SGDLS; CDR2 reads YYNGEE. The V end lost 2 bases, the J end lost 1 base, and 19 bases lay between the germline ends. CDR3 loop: CASSVRGWAWQSGANVLTF. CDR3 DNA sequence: TGTGCCAGCAGCGTCCGAGGTTGGGCTTGGCAATCTGGGGCCAACGTCCTGACTTTC.

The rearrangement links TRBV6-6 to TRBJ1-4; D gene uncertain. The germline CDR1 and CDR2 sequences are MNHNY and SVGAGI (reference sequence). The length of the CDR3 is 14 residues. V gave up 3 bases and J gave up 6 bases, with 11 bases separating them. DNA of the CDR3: TGTGCCAGCAGTTATGCAGAAGGAGATGAAAAACTGTTTTTT. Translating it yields CASSYAEGDEKLFF.

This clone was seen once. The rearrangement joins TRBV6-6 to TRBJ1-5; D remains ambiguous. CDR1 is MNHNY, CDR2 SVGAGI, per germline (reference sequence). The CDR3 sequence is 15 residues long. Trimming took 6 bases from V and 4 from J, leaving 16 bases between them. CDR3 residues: CASSHWVGENQPQHF. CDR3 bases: TGTGCCAGCAGCCACTGGGTGGGCGAGAATCAGCCCCAGCATTTT.

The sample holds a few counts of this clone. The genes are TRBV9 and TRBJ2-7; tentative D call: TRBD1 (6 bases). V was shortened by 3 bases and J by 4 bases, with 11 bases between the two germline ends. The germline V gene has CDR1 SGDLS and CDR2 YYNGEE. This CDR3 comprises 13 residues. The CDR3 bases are TGTGCCAGCAGCGCCTCAACAGGGTACGAGCAGTACTTC. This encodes CASSASTGYEQYF.

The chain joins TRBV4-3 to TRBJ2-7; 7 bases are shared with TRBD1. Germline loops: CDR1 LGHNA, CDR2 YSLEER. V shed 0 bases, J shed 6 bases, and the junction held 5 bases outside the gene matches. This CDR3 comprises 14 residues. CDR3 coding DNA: TGCGCCAGCAGCCAAGAGTACAGGGGAAGCGAGCAGTACTTC. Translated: CASSQEYRGSEQYF.

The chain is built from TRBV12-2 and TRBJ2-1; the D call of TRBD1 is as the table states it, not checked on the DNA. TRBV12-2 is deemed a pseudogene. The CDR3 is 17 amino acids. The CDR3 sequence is CASRLLTHRALYNEQFF. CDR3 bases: TGTGCAAGTCGCCTACTTACCCACAGGGCCCTCTACAATGAGCAGTTCTTC.

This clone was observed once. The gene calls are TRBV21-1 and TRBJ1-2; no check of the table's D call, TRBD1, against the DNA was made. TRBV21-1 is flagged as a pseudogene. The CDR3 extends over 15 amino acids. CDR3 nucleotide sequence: TGTGCCAGCAACCAACACAGGGGTAGTTCCTATGGCTACACCTTC. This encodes CASNQHRGSSYGYTF.

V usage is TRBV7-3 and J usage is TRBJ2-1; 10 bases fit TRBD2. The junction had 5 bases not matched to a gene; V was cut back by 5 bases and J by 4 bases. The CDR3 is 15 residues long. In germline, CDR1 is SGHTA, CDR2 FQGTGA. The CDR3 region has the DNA TGTGCCAGCAGCCCAAGGACTAGCGGATACAATGAGCAGTTCTTC. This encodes CASSPRTSGYNEQFF. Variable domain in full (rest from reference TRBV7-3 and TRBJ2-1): GAGVSQTPSNKVTEKGKYVELRCDPISGHTALYWYRQSLGQGPEFLIYFQGTGAADDSGLPNDRFFAVRPEGSVSTLKIQRTERGDSAVYLCASSPRTSGYNEQFFGPGTRLTVL.

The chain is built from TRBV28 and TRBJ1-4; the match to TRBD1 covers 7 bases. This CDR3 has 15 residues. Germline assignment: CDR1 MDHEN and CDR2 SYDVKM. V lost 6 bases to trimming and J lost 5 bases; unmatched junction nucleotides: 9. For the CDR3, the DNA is TGTGCCAGCAGACAAACCGACAGGGAGAATGAAAAACTGTTTTTT. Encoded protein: CASRQTDRENEKLFF.

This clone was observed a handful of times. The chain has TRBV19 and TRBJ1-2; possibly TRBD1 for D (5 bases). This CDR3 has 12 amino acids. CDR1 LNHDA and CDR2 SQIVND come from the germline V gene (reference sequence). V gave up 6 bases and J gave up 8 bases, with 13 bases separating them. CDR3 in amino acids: CASSDNEGGYTF. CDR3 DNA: TGTGCCAGTAGCGATAACGAGGGGGGCTACACCTTC.